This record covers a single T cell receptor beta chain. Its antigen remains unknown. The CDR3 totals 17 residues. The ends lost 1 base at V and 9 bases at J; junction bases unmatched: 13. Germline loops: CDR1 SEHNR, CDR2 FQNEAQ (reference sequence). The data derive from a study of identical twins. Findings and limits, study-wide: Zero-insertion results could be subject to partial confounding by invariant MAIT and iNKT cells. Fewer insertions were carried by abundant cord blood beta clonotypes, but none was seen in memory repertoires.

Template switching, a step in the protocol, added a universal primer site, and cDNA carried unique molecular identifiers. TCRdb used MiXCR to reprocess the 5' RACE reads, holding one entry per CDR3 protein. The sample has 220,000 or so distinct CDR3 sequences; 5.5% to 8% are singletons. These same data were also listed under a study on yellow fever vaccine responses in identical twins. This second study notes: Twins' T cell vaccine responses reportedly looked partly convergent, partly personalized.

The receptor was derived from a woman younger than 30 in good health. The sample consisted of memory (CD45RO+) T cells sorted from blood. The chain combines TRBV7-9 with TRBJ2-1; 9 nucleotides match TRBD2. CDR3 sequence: CASSLVGSGGSRREQFF. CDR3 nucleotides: TGTGCCAGCAGCTTAGTGGGTAGCGGGGGCTCCCGGCGTGAGCAGTTCTTC.